This TCR beta chain was identified in a study of identical twins. One entry per CDR3 protein results from TCRdb running MiXCR on the 5' RACE reads. Of 450,000 or so distinct CDR3 sequences listed, roughly 24% are singletons. Trimming took off 3 bases at V and 2 bases at J, with 8 bases between the two ends. Germline CDR1 and CDR2: DFQATT and SNEGSKA (reference sequence). This CDR3 region has 12 residues. This clonotype was seen a handful of times. The sample also formed part of further work on T cells expressing NK-cell markers. That work adds: Expanded NKG2C+ T cell clones were not confirmed as HCMV-specific.

Sample: CD4+ T cells sorted from blood. The rearrangement links TRBV20-1 to TRBJ2-7; D gene unclear. The clonotype was recovered from a woman between 18 and 30 years old in good health. The CDR3 bases are TGCAGTGCTAGTGGGCAGGCCTACGAGCAGTACTTC. It is translated as CSASGQAYEQYF.